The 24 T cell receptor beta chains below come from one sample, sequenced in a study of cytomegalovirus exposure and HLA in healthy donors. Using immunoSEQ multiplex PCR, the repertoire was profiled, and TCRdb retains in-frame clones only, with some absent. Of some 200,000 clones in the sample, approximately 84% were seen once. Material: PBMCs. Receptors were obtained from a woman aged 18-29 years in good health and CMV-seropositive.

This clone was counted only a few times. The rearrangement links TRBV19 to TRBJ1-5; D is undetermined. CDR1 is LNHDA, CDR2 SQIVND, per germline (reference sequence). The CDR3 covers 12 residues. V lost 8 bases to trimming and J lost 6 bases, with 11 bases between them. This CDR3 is CASGSWSQPQHF. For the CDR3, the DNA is TGTGCCAGTGGGTCGTGGAGTCAGCCCCAGCATTTT.

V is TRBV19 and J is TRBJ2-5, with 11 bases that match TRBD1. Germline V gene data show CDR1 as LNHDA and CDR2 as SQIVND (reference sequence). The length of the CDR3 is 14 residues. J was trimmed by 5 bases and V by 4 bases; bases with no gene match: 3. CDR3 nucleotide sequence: TGTGCCAGTAGTAGGACAGGGGGCGACGAGACCCAGTACTTC. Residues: CASSRTGGDETQYF.

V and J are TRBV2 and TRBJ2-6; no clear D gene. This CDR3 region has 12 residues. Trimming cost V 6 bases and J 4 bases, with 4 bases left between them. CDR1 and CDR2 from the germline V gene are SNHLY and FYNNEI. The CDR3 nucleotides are TGTGCCAGCAGCAGGGGGGCCAACGTCCTGACTTTC. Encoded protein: CASSRGANVLTF.

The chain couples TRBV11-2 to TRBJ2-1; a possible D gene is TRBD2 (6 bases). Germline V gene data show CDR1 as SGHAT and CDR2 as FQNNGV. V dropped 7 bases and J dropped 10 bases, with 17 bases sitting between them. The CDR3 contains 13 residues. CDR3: CASTRGIEREQFF. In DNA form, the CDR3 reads TGTGCCAGCACCCGCGGGATTGAGAGGGAGCAGTTCTTC.

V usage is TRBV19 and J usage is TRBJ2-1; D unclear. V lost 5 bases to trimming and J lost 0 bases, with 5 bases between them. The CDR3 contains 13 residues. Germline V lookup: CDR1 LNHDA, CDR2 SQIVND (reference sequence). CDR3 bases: TGTGCCAGTAGTCCGGGCTCCTACAATGAGCAGTTCTTC. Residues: CASSPGSYNEQFF. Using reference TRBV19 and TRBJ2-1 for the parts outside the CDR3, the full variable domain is DGGITQSPKYLFRKEGQNVTLSCEQNLNHDAMYWYRQDPGQGLRLIYYSQIVNDFQKGDIAEGYSVSREKKESFPLTVTSAQKNPTAFYLCASSPGSYNEQFFGPGTRLTVL.

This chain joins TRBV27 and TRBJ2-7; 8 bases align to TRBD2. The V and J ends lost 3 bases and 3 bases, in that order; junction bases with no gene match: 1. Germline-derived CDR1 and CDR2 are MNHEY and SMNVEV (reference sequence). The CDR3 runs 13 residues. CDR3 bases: TGTGCCAGCAGTTTCGCGGGGGGCTACGAGCAGTACTTC. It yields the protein CASSFAGGYEQYF.

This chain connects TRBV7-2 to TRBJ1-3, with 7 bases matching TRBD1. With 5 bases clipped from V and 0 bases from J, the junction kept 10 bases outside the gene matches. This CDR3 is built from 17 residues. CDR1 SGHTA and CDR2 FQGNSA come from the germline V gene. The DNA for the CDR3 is TGTGCCAGCAGCCCGTCGACAGGGTCTTACTCTGGAAACACCATATATTTT. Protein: CASSPSTGSYSGNTIYF.

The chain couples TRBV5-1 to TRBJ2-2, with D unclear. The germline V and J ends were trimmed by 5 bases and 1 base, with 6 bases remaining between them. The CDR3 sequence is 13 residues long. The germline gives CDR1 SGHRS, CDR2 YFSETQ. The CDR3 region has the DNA TGCGCCAGCAGTACGGGGAACACCGGGGAGCTGTTTTTT. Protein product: CASSTGNTGELFF.

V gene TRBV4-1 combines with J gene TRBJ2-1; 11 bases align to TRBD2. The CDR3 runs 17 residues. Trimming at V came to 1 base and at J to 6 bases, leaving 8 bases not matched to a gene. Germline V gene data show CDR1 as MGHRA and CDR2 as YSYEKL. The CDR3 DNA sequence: TGCGCCAGCAGCCAAGGAGTCATCCTAGCGGGGGGCAATGAGCAGTTCTTC. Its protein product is CASSQGVILAGGNEQFF.

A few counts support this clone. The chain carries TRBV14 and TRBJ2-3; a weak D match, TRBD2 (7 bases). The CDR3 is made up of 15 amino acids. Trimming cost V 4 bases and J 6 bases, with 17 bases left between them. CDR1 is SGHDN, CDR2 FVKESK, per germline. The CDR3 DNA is TGTGCCAGCAGCCCGGGGGGCAGCGGCTGGGATACGCAGTATTTT. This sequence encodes CASSPGGSGWDTQYF.

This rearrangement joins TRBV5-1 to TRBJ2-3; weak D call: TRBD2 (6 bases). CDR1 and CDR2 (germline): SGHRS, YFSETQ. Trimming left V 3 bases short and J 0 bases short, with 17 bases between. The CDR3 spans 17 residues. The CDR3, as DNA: TGCGCCAGCAGCTGGGGATGGCGGGGATCTAGCACAGATACGCAGTATTTT. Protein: CASSWGWRGSSTDTQYF.

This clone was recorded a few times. The CDR3 coding sequence is TGTGCCAGCAGTAGGGACAGGACAACTCAAGCTTTCTTT. Translated: CASSRDRTTQAFF. The rearrangement links TRBV5-6 to TRBJ1-1; 8 bases are shared with TRBD1. The CDR3 consists of 13 residues. Looked up from germline, CDR1 is SGHDT and CDR2 is YYEEEE. V dropped 5 bases and J dropped 9; count of bases not matched to a gene: 9.

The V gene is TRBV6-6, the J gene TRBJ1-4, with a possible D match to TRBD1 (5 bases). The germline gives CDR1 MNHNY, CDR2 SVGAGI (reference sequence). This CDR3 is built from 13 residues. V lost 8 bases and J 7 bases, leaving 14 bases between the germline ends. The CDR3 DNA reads TGTGCCAGCTCGGGGGGATTTTCTGAAAAACTGTTTTTT. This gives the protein CASSGGFSEKLFF.

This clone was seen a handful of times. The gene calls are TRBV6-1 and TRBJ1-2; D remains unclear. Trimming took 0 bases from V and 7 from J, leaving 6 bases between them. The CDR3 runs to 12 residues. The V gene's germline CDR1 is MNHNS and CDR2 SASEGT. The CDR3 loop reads CASSEARVGYTF. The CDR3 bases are TGTGCCAGCAGTGAAGCGCGAGTTGGCTACACCTTC.

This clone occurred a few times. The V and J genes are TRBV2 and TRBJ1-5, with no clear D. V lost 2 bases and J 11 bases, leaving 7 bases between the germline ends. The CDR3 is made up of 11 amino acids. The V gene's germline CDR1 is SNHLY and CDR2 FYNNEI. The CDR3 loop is CASSESGTQHF. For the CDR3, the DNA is TGTGCCAGCAGTGAATCGGGAACCCAGCATTTT.

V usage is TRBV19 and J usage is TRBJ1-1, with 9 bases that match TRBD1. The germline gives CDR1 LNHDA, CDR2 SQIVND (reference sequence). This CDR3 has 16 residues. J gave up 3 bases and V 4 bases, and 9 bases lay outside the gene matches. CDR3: CASSSLDRGLDTEAFF. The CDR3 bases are TGTGCCAGTAGTAGCCTGGACAGGGGTTTGGACACTGAAGCTTTCTTT.

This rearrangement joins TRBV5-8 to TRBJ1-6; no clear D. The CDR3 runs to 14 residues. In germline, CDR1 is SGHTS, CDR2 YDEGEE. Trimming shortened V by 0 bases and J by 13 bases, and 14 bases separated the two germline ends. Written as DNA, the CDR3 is TGTGCCAGCAGCTTGGTTCAGGCTCGCGAGCCCCTCCACTTT. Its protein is CASSLVQAREPLHF.

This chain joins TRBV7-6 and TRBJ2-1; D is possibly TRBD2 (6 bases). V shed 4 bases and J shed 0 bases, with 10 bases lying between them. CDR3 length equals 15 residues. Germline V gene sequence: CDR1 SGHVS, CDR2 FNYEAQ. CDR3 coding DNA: TGTGCCAGCAGCTGGACTACCGCCTCCTACAATGAGCAGTTCTTC. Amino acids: CASSWTTASYNEQFF. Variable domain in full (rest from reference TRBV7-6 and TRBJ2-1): GAGVSQSPRYKVTKRGQDVALRCDPISGHVSLYWYRQALGQGPEFLTYFNYEAQQDKSGLPNDRFSAERPEGSISTLTIQRTEQRDSAMYRCASSWTTASYNEQFFGPGTRLTVL.

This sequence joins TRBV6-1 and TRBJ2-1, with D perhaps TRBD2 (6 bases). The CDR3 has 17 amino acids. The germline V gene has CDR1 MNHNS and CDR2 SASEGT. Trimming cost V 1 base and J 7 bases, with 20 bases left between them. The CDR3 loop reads CASSEGSGLLIWNEQFF. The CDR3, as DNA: TGTGCCAGCAGTGAAGGATCGGGACTTTTGATTTGGAATGAGCAGTTCTTC.

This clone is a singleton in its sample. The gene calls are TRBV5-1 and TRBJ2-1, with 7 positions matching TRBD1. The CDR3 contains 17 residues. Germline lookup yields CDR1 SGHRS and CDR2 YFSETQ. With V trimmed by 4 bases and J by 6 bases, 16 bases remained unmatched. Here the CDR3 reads CASSPSLGQAVFNEQFF. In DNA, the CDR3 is TGCGCCAGCAGCCCAAGCCTAGGACAGGCGGTATTCAATGAGCAGTTCTTC.

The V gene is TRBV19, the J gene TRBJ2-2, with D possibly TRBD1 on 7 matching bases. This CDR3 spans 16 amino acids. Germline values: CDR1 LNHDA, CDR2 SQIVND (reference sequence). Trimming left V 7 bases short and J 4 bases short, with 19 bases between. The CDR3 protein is CASNPGGTATTGELFF. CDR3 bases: TGTGCCAGTAACCCAGGGGGGACCGCTACCACCGGGGAGCTGTTTTTT.

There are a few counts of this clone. The CDR3, as DNA: TGCGCCAGCAGCCAAGATCCGGGGAGAACCTATGGCTACACCTTC. This encodes CASSQDPGRTYGYTF. The chain carries TRBV4-1 and TRBJ1-2, with no clear D. CDR3 size: 15 residues. With 0 bases removed from V and 4 bases from J, the gap between germline ends came to 12 bases. Germline values: CDR1 MGHRA, CDR2 YSYEKL.

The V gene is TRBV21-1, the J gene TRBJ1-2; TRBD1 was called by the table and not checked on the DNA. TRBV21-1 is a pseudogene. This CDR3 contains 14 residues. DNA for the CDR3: TGTGCCAGCAGCAGGCAGGAAACAGGGATCGGCTACACCTTC. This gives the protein CASSRQETGIGYTF.

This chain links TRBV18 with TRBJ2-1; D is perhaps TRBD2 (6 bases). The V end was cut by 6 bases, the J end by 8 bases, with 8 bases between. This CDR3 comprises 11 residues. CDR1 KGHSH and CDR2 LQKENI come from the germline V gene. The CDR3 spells CASSWGDEQFF. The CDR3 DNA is TGTGCCAGCTCGTGGGGGGATGAGCAGTTCTTC.